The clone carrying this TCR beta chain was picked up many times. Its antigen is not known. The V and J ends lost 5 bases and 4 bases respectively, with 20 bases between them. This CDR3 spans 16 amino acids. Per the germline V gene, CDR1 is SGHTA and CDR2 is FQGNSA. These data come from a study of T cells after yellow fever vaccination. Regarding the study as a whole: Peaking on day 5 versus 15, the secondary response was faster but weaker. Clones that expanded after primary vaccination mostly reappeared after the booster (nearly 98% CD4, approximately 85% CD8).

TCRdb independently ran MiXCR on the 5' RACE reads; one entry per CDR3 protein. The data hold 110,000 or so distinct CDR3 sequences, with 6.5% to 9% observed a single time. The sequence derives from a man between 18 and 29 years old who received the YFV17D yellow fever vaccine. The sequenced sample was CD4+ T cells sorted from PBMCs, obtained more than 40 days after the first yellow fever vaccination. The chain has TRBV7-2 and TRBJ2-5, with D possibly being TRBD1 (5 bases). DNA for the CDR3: TGTGCCAGCAGCCTCCCCTGGGCAGGGATGGGAGAGACCCAGTACTTC. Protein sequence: CASSLPWAGMGETQYF. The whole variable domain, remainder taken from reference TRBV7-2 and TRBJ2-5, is GAGVSQSPSNKVTEKGKDVELRCDPISGHTALYWYRQSLGQGLEFLIYFQGNSAPDKSGLPSDRFSAERTGGSVSTLTIQRTQQEDSAVYLCASSLPWAGMGETQYFGPGTRLLVL.